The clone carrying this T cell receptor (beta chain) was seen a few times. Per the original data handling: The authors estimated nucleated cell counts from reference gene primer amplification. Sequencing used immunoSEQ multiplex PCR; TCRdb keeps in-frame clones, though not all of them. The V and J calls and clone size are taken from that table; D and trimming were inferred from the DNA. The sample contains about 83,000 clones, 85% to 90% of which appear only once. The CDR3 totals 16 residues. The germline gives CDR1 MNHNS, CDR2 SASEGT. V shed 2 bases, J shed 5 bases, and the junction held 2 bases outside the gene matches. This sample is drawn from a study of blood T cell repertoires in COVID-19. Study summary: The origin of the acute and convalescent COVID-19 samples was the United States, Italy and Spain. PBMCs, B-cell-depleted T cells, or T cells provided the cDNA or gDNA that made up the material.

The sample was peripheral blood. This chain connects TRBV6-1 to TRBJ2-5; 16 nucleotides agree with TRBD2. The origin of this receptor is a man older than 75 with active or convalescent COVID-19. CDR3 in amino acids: CASSERGLAGGETQYF. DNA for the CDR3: TGTGCCAGCAGTGAAAGGGGACTAGCGGGAGGGGAGACCCAGTACTTC.